This TCR beta chain was recovered during a study of T cell responses to AZD1222 COVID-19 vaccine. Study-level background: Analyses pooled second doses at about 4 or about 12 weeks. Study-wide results and caveats: Compared with day 0, the breadth and depth of the Spike-specific TCR repertoire rose significantly after two doses of AZD1222. Most donors were white British and more were female, and clonal diversity was possibly underestimated. It was only after the peak T cell response that any repertoires were sampled.

The data were produced by immunoSEQ multiplex PCR, yet TCRdb's version contains in-frame clones alone and is incomplete. This table has more than 95,000 clones, approximately 89% appearing once. There are a few counts of this clone. Its antigen remains unidentified. CDR1 is SQVTM, CDR2 ANQGSEA, per germline. The CDR3 has 13 residues. The V end lost 6 bases, the J end lost 4 bases, and 15 bases lay between the germline ends. The source was peripheral blood, collected on day 0 of AZD1222 vaccination. This chain joins TRBV29-1 and TRBJ1-1; D is undetermined. This clonotype was obtained from an adult in good health. The CDR3 bases are TGCAGCGTCGAGCCCCGGGGTGGCACTGAAGCTTTCTTT. It yields the protein CSVEPRGGTEAFF. The entire variable domain, with the rest obtained from reference TRBV29-1 and TRBJ1-1, is as follows: SAVISQKPSRDICQRGTSLTIQCQVDSQVTMMFWYRQQPGQSLTLIATANQGSEATYESGFVIDKFPISRPNLTFSTLTVSNMSPEDSSIYLCSVEPRGGTEAFFGQGTRLTVV.